This TCR beta chain was sequenced in a study of blood T cell repertoires in COVID-19. About the research overall: Samples representing acute and convalescent COVID-19 were sourced from the United States, Italy and Spain.

The CDR3 consists of 14 residues. The V and J ends lost 1 base and 1 base respectively, with 8 bases between them. Germline CDR1 reads SGHRS; CDR2 reads YFSETQ. Per the original methods: Quantification of nucleated cells was approximated via reference gene primer amplification. Libraries were prepared by immunoSEQ multiplex PCR; TCRdb keeps only in-frame clonotypes and omits some of them. V and J calls and clone size are given by that table; D and trimming were obtained from the DNA. The sample gives 200,000 to 300,000 clones, 70% to 90% of which show up once; around 5.5% is in the top ten. Sequences were obtained from peripheral blood. V is TRBV5-1 and J is TRBJ1-1; TRBD1 is a possible D gene (5 bases). The source of this sequence is a man in his forties or fifties with COVID-19, enrolled during active disease. The CDR3 bases are TGCGCCAGCAGCTTGCAGGGCACGAACACTGAAGCTTTCTTT. Encoded protein: CASSLQGTNTEAFF.